The next 26 T cell receptor beta chains were all read from a single sample in a study of blood T cell repertoires in COVID-19. The data were produced by immunoSEQ multiplex PCR, yet TCRdb's version contains in-frame clones alone and is incomplete. The sample lists roughly 220,000 clones; about 85% were seen once. Input material: PBMCs or T cells enriched from blood (not recorded which). Receptors were obtained from a woman aged 25-40 years who had recovered from COVID-19.

The V call is TRBV5-1, the J call TRBJ1-2; 7 nucleotides align to TRBD1. This CDR3 is built from 13 residues. Germline V CDR1 and CDR2: SGHRS, YFSETQ. With 3 bases clipped from V and 4 bases from J, the junction kept 3 bases outside the gene matches. In nucleotides, the CDR3 is TGCGCCAGCAGCTCCGGGACAGTCTATGGCTACACCTTC. It translates to CASSSGTVYGYTF.

This clone was counted a single time. The rearrangement links TRBV6-2 or TRBV6-3 to TRBJ1-1; D is ambiguous. Germline loops: CDR1 MNHEY, CDR2 SVGEGT. This CDR3 has 13 amino acids. V was shortened by 6 bases and J by 0 bases, with 8 bases between the two germline ends. The CDR3 here is CASSITLNTEAFF. In nucleotides, the CDR3 is TGTGCCAGCAGCATTACACTGAACACTGAAGCTTTCTTT.

V gene TRBV4-3 combines with J gene TRBJ1-1, with D maybe TRBD1 (5 bases). V dropped 1 base and J dropped 5 bases, with 14 bases sitting between them. The length of the CDR3 is 15 residues. CDR1 and CDR2 (germline): LGHNA, YSLEER. The CDR3 loop reads CASSQGPGIETEAFF. CDR3 bases: TGCGCCAGCAGCCAAGGGCCAGGGATTGAGACTGAAGCTTTCTTT.

CDR3 region: CASSRDRAEKLFF. CDR3 coding DNA: TGTGCCAGCAGCCGCGACAGGGCCGAAAAACTGTTTTTT. The chain recombines TRBV5-4 with TRBJ1-4; 7 bases align to TRBD1. The germline CDR1 and CDR2 sequences are SGHNT and YYREEE (reference sequence). The CDR3 is 13 residues long. The ends lost 4 bases at V and 8 bases at J; junction bases unmatched: 5.

The chain recombines TRBV11-2 with TRBJ1-2; 7 bases are shared with TRBD1. Germline trimming cut 5 bases from V and 4 bases from J; bases unmatched to any gene: 13. Germline-derived CDR1 and CDR2 are SGHAT and FQNNGV. This CDR3 comprises 16 residues. CDR3 protein: CASSRGTAGRSYGYTF. CDR3 DNA sequence: TGTGCCAGCAGCCGCGGGACAGCTGGGCGGAGCTATGGCTACACCTTC.

The gene calls are TRBV5-1 and TRBJ1-1; D is uncertain. There are 17 residues in the CDR3. CDR1 SGHRS and CDR2 YFSETQ come from the germline V gene. The V gene lost 4 bases and the J gene lost 2 bases, with 21 bases spanning the gap. This chain's CDR3 is CASSPRGGIIANTEAFF. CDR3 DNA: TGCGCCAGCAGCCCCCGAGGTGGCATTATCGCTAACACTGAAGCTTTCTTT.

V gene TRBV5-6 combines with J gene TRBJ2-1; 8 nucleotides agree with TRBD1. The V and J ends lost 4 bases and 16 bases, in that order; junction bases with no gene match: 22. The CDR3 is made up of 16 amino acids. Per the germline V gene, CDR1 is SGHDT and CDR2 is YYEEEE. The CDR3: CASSPRDRGRPPRGFF. The CDR3, as DNA: TGTGCCAGCAGCCCGAGAGACAGGGGCCGCCCCCCTAGAGGCTTCTTC.

The DNA of the CDR3 is TGTGCCAGCAGCCCGACAGTTAACACTGAAGCTTTCTTT. Its protein is CASSPTVNTEAFF. The chain couples TRBV7-9 to TRBJ1-1, with a weak D call TRBD1 (5 bases). The CDR3 has 13 amino acids. Trimming shortened V by 5 bases and J by 2 bases, and 9 bases separated the two germline ends. Germline V gene lookup returns CDR1 SEHNR and CDR2 FQNEAQ (reference sequence).

The chain is built from TRBV29-1 and TRBJ2-5, with D possibly TRBD2 on 7 matching bases. CDR3 length: 13 amino acids. V was pared by 2 bases and J by 5 bases, with 12 bases between. The V gene's germline CDR1 is SQVTM and CDR2 ANQGSEA. The CDR3 coding sequence is TGCAGCGTTGAACGGGGGGCCAAGGAGACCCAGTACTTC. This codes for CSVERGAKETQYF.

The chain is built from TRBV6-5 and TRBJ2-5; tentatively, D is TRBD1 (5 bases). V shed 0 bases and J shed 2 bases, with 13 bases lying between them. Germline CDR1 MNHEY, CDR2 SVGAGI. There are 16 residues in the CDR3. CDR3 in amino acids: CASSYSQGRAQETQYF. For the CDR3, the DNA is TGTGCCAGCAGTTACTCTCAGGGAAGGGCACAAGAGACCCAGTACTTC.

The V and J genes are TRBV19 and TRBJ1-2; 8 bases map to TRBD1. The V gene end was trimmed by 4 bases and the J gene end by 6 bases; junction bases not matched to a gene: 7. Germline V lookup: CDR1 LNHDA, CDR2 SQIVND (reference sequence). CDR3 length equals 14 residues. CDR3 bases: TGTGCCAGTAGTAGCAGGGGGCGAGGAGATGGCTACACCTTC. This sequence encodes CASSSRGRGDGYTF. Supplemented by reference TRBV19 and TRBJ1-2, the full variable domain reads DGGITQSPKYLFRKEGQNVTLSCEQNLNHDAMYWYRQDPGQGLRLIYYSQIVNDFQKGDIAEGYSVSREKKESFPLTVTSAQKNPTAFYLCASSSRGRGDGYTFGSGTRLTVV.

With respect to this clone: In the same sample, other DNA sequences code for this CDR3. CDR3 nucleotides: TGCGCCAGCAGCCAAGAAGTGGGGCCCAACACCGGGGAGCTGTTTTTT. It translates to CASSQEVGPNTGELFF. J is TRBJ2-2 and V is TRBV4-3, with D perhaps matching TRBD1 (5 bases). V lost 0 bases and J lost 2, with 10 bases in between. The germline V gene encodes CDR1 LGHNA and CDR2 YSLEER. This CDR3 has 16 residues.

V gene TRBV7-6 combines with J gene TRBJ2-7, with 10 bases aligning to TRBD1. The germline CDR1 and CDR2 sequences are SGHVS and FNYEAQ. This CDR3 contains 15 residues. J lost 5 bases, V lost 5 bases, and 9 bases had no gene match. The CDR3 region is CASSEGRDRGHEQYF. The CDR3 DNA follows: TGTGCCAGCAGCGAGGGGAGGGACAGGGGCCACGAGCAGTACTTC.

The V gene is TRBV7-2, the J gene TRBJ2-7; TRBD2 matches 11 bases. The CDR3 spans 15 residues. V was pared by 5 bases and J by 0 bases, with 3 bases of the junction left unmatched. Germline CDR1 reads SGHTA; CDR2 reads FQGNSA. The CDR3 loop reads CASSRSGGVSYEQYF. The CDR3, as DNA: TGTGCCAGCAGCCGTAGCGGGGGGGTCTCCTACGAGCAGTACTTC.

V usage is TRBV7-6 and J usage is TRBJ2-1, with TRBD2 identical over 12 bases. There are 16 residues in the CDR3. The V gene end was trimmed by 6 bases and the J gene end by 7 bases; junction bases not matched to a gene: 10. Germline-derived CDR1 and CDR2 are SGHVS and FNYEAQ. The CDR3 coding sequence is TGTGCCAGCAGTCAAATCACTAGCGGGGGGCAGAATGAGCAGTTCTTC. It encodes CASSQITSGGQNEQFF.

The chain carries TRBV4-3 and TRBJ2-3, with 11 bases that match TRBD2. CDR1 is LGHNA and CDR2 is YSLEER in the germline V gene. CDR3 length: 17 residues. The V and J ends lost 4 bases and 3 bases, in that order; junction bases with no gene match: 9. CDR3 DNA: TGCGCCAGCAGCCGCGGGAATAGCGGGGGGGTGACAGATACGCAGTATTTT. Protein sequence: CASSRGNSGGVTDTQYF.

The V and J genes are TRBV4-3 and TRBJ2-7, with D possibly TRBD2 on 6 matching bases. The germline V gene encodes CDR1 LGHNA and CDR2 YSLEER. The length of the CDR3 is 14 residues. Trimming cost V 4 bases and J 5 bases, with 15 bases left between them. The CDR3, as DNA: TGCGCCAGCAGCCCCGGCGGGTTAGCGGACGAGCAGTACTTC. This gives the protein CASSPGGLADEQYF.

The chain couples TRBV28 to TRBJ1-1, with TRBD1 as a possible D gene (5 bases). The CDR3 is 14 amino acids. Trimming left V 4 bases short and J 1 base short, with 10 bases between. Per germline, CDR1 MDHEN and CDR2 SYDVKM. CDR3 bases: TGTGCCAGCAGTTGGACACGTCGGAACACTGAAGCTTTCTTT. It codes for CASSWTRRNTEAFF.

This clone was recorded once. V is TRBV6-5 and J is TRBJ1-2; TRBD1 matches 9 bases. V gave up 6 bases and J gave up 4 bases; unmatched junction bases: 9. The CDR3 spans 15 residues. Germline V gene lookup returns CDR1 MNHEY and CDR2 SVGAGI. The CDR3 is CASRPLYRGLYGYTF. For the CDR3, the DNA is TGTGCCAGCAGGCCCCTGTACAGGGGGCTCTATGGCTACACCTTC.

The rearrangement uses TRBV4-2 and TRBJ1-5; a possible D gene is TRBD1 (6 bases). Germline-derived CDR1 and CDR2 are LGHNA and YNFKEQ. V was trimmed by 3 bases and J by 3 bases, leaving 12 bases between them. The CDR3 is made up of 15 amino acids. The DNA of the CDR3 is TGTGCCAGCAGCCAGGAGGGGGGGGACAATCAGCCCCAGCATTTT. The encoded protein is CASSQEGGDNQPQHF.

This chain connects TRBV5-1 to TRBJ2-1, with a tentative D call TRBD2 (5 bases). V was shortened by 1 base and J by 4 bases, with 15 bases between the two germline ends. This CDR3 is 16 amino acids long. Germline CDR1 and CDR2: SGHRS and YFSETQ. This CDR3 is CASSLSGSQKYNEQFF. The CDR3 bases are TGCGCCAGCAGCTTGAGTGGGAGTCAAAAATACAATGAGCAGTTCTTC.

The rearrangement uses TRBV4-1 and TRBJ2-7; D unresolved. From germline, CDR1 is MGHRA and CDR2 YSYEKL. The CDR3 is 15 residues long. V lost 1 base to trimming and J lost 2 bases, with 12 bases between them. DNA for the CDR3: TGCGCCAGCAGCCAAGGGCGGATCTCAACCTACGAGCAGTACTTC. Its translation: CASSQGRISTYEQYF.

The V call is TRBV3-1 (or the pseudogene TRBV3-2), the J call TRBJ1-1; 9 nucleotides line up with TRBD1. This CDR3 has 14 amino acids. The junction had 5 bases not matched to a gene; V was cut back by 5 bases and J by 4 bases. The V gene's germline CDR1 is LGHDT and CDR2 YNNKEL (reference sequence). DNA for the CDR3: TGTGCCAGCAGCTTGGAGGACAGGGGCACTGAAGCTTTCTTT. It specifies CASSLEDRGTEAFF.

This sequence joins TRBV7-6 and TRBJ1-6; D gene uncertain. Trimming removed 3 bases at V and 6 bases at J, with 6 bases between. CDR1 is SGHVS, CDR2 FNYEAQ, per germline. The length of the CDR3 is 13 residues. Here the CDR3 reads CASSFRGNSPLHF. The CDR3 DNA follows: TGTGCCAGCAGCTTCCGGGGTAATTCACCCCTCCACTTT.

This rearrangement joins TRBV19 to TRBJ1-1, with D perhaps matching TRBD1 (5 bases). V was pared by 7 bases and J by 0 bases, with 27 bases between. CDR1 and CDR2 (germline): LNHDA, SQIVND (reference sequence). The CDR3 is 19 residues long. The CDR3 sequence is CASTSSGVWGGRVNTEAFF. CDR3 DNA sequence: TGTGCCAGTACGAGTAGTGGGGTCTGGGGGGGAAGAGTGAACACTGAAGCTTTCTTT.

This CDR3 reads CASSSLSQPQHF. The CDR3 region has the DNA TGTGCCAGTAGTAGCCTGAGTCAGCCCCAGCATTTT. The chain recombines TRBV19 with TRBJ1-5; D not resolved. Trimming took 4 bases from V and 6 from J, leaving 7 bases between them. Per germline, CDR1 LNHDA and CDR2 SQIVND (reference sequence). This CDR3 has 12 amino acids.